The 17 T cell receptor beta chains listed next were all sequenced from one sample in a study of siplizumab effects on memory and regulatory T cells. The repertoire was sequenced with immunoSEQ multiplex PCR; TCRdb's copy has only in-frame clones and lacks some. Among roughly 40,000 clones, 89% were seen once, and the ten largest hold around 0.25%. Sequenced sample: naive CD4+ T cells sorted from blood. These receptors were obtained from a human donor in good health.

This chain uses TRBV6-5 with TRBJ2-3; D may be TRBD1 or TRBD2 (5 bases each). V was shortened by 0 bases and J by 5 bases, with 15 bases between the two germline ends. Per germline, CDR1 MNHEY and CDR2 SVGAGI. This CDR3 has 16 residues. CDR3 amino acids: CASSYSPGRGLDTQYF. The CDR3 DNA sequence: TGTGCCAGCAGTTACTCGCCGGGAAGGGGCCTAGATACGCAGTATTTT.

V is TRBV6-6 and J is TRBJ2-7, with 9 bases aligning to TRBD1. Germline trimming cut 7 bases from V and 5 bases from J; bases unmatched to any gene: 9. The CDR3 runs 14 residues. Germline CDR1 and CDR2: MNHNY and SVGAGI (reference sequence). As DNA, the CDR3 is TGTGCCAGCACCCGGGGACAGGGCGGGAACGAGCAGTACTTC. Translated: CASTRGQGGNEQYF.

This chain uses TRBV30 with TRBJ2-1, with 10 bases matching TRBD2. The J segment lost 5 bases and the V segment lost 2 bases, leaving 9 bases of the junction unmatched. From germline, CDR1 is GTSNPN and CDR2 SVGIG (reference sequence). The CDR3 covers 16 residues. In DNA form, the CDR3 reads TGTGCCTGGAGTCGGTCGATAGCGGGAGGTAACAATGAGCAGTTCTTC. Protein sequence: CAWSRSIAGGNNEQFF.

V usage is TRBV7-9 and J usage is TRBJ2-2, with D perhaps TRBD1 (6 bases). V was cut by 1 base and J by 6 bases, with 12 bases left in between. Per germline, CDR1 SEHNR and CDR2 FQNEAQ (reference sequence). The CDR3 totals 15 residues. The CDR3 here is CASSLDREGAGELFF. Here the CDR3 DNA reads TGTGCCAGCAGCTTAGACAGGGAAGGTGCCGGGGAGCTGTTTTTT.

The chain uses TRBV29-1 and TRBJ1-5; D is unresolved. V lost 2 bases and J lost 3, with 8 bases in between. Germline V lookup: CDR1 SQVTM, CDR2 ANQGSEA. This CDR3 spans 13 amino acids. This chain's CDR3 is CSVETQANQPQHF. CDR3 DNA sequence: TGCAGCGTTGAAACGCAGGCCAATCAGCCCCAGCATTTT.

V usage is TRBV5-1 and J usage is TRBJ2-7, with 10 bases identical to TRBD2. V shed 4 bases, J shed 4 bases, and the junction held 8 bases outside the gene matches. This CDR3 region has 15 residues. Per germline, CDR1 SGHRS and CDR2 YFSETQ. CDR3 region: CASSPTSGALYEQYF. DNA of the CDR3: TGCGCCAGCAGCCCCACTAGCGGGGCCCTATACGAGCAGTACTTC.

The chain joins TRBV18 to TRBJ2-7; TRBD1 matches 7 bases. In germline, CDR1 is KGHSH, CDR2 LQKENI. V lost 4 bases to trimming and J lost 6 bases; unmatched junction nucleotides: 3. The CDR3 contains 12 residues. CDR3 sequence: CASSQTGTEQYF. The DNA for the CDR3 is TGTGCCAGCTCACAGACAGGGACCGAGCAGTACTTC.

This sequence joins TRBV14 and TRBJ2-7; D may be TRBD1 (6 bases). Looked up from germline, CDR1 is SGHDN and CDR2 is FVKESK. There are 16 residues in the CDR3. V shed 1 base and J shed 4 bases, with 17 bases lying between them. Here the CDR3 DNA reads TGTGCCAGCAGCCAAGCCTACAGGGTCCCCTCGTACGAGCAGTACTTC. This gives the protein CASSQAYRVPSYEQYF.

V and J are TRBV19 and TRBJ2-7; D is perhaps TRBD1 (5 bases). This CDR3 has 13 amino acids. Between the trimmed V and J ends, which lost 10 bases and 0 bases, there was a span of 13 bases. Germline-derived CDR1 and CDR2 are LNHDA and SQIVND (reference sequence). The CDR3 spells CATATDRSYEQYF. In DNA form, the CDR3 reads TGTGCCACCGCGACAGACCGCTCCTACGAGCAGTACTTC.

The chain recombines TRBV11-2 with TRBJ1-1; D gene unclear. Germline V gene data show CDR1 as SGHAT and CDR2 as FQNNGV. V gave up 5 bases and J gave up 2 bases, with 9 bases separating them. This CDR3 comprises 13 residues. The CDR3 region is CASSGGVNTEAFF. The CDR3 DNA reads as TGTGCCAGCAGCGGTGGGGTTAACACTGAAGCTTTCTTT.

V gene TRBV7-2 combines with J gene TRBJ1-1; a possible D gene is TRBD1 (6 bases). V gave up 1 base and J gave up 4 bases, with 10 bases separating them. This CDR3 has 14 amino acids. The germline CDR1 and CDR2 sequences are SGHTA and FQGNSA. CDR3 amino acids: CASSLEGGRTEAFF. DNA for the CDR3: TGTGCCAGCAGCTTAGAGGGGGGGCGCACTGAAGCTTTCTTT.

The chain uses TRBV5-4 and TRBJ1-2; 7 bases map to TRBD1. The CDR3 totals 16 residues. V gave up 2 bases and J gave up 8 bases; unmatched junction bases: 15. Per the germline V gene, CDR1 is SGHNT and CDR2 is YYREEE (reference sequence). The DNA of the CDR3 is TGTGCCAGCAGCTTACCCTTGGAGGGGGCCTTGGGGGGCTACACCTTC. The encoded protein is CASSLPLEGALGGYTF.

This rearrangement joins TRBV4-2 to TRBJ2-1; 13 nucleotides line up with TRBD2. CDR1 is LGHNA, CDR2 YNFKEQ, per germline. The J segment lost 7 bases and the V segment lost 1 base, leaving 13 bases of the junction unmatched. The CDR3 is made up of 19 amino acids. CDR3 bases: TGTGCCAGCAGCCAAGTTTTCCCGTCCGGGACTAGCGGGATAAATGAGCAGTTCTTC. This gives the protein CASSQVFPSGTSGINEQFF.

The chain recombines TRBV2 with TRBJ1-1; tentatively, D is TRBD1 (5 bases). Germline V lookup: CDR1 SNHLY, CDR2 FYNNEI. The V end lost 8 bases, the J end lost 0 bases, and 10 bases lay between the germline ends. CDR3 length equals 13 residues. CDR3 sequence: CASLREMNTEAFF. DNA of the CDR3: TGTGCCAGCCTCAGGGAGATGAACACTGAAGCTTTCTTT.

This clone came up a few times. The rearrangement uses TRBV6-5 and TRBJ2-1; 8 nucleotides line up with TRBD2. V trimming: 5 bases; J trimming: 5 bases; junction bases outside the gene matches: 5. The CDR3 runs 14 residues. Germline V gene sequence: CDR1 MNHEY, CDR2 SVGAGI. The CDR3 bases are TGTGCCAGCAGTCGGGGGGGGCCCGACAATGAGCAGTTCTTC. Encoded protein: CASSRGGPDNEQFF.

The chain has TRBV5-6 and TRBJ2-5; D not resolved. Germline assignment: CDR1 SGHDT and CDR2 YYEEEE. The CDR3 has 11 amino acids. Trimming pared 2 bases from V and 5 bases from J, leaving 4 bases between. This CDR3 is CASSFSETQYF. The CDR3 nucleotides are TGTGCCAGCAGCTTCTCGGAGACCCAGTACTTC.

The CDR3 DNA sequence: TGTGCCAGCAGTCCGGACAGGAACTCCTACGAGCAGTACTTC. Its protein product is CASSPDRNSYEQYF. The chain combines TRBV7-3 with TRBJ2-5; 7 bases map to TRBD1. Judging by the DNA end, TRBJ2-7 fits better; the J call may be wrong. The CDR3 sequence is 14 residues long. CDR1 is SGHTA and CDR2 is FQGTGA in the germline V gene.